The 24 T cell receptor beta chains below come from one sample, sequenced in a study of tumor and adjacent non-tumor tissue in lung cancer. RNA was extracted from bulk tissue without any cell sorting. Three rounds of nested PCR, following a modified ARM-PCR protocol, produced the TCRbeta library. TCRdb reprocessed the multiplex PCR reads with MiXCR, giving one entry per CDR3 protein. The table includes 120,000 or so distinct CDR3 sequences, 60% to 70% detected once. Input material: lung tumor tissue. These receptors were collected from a man aged 25 to 45 with non-small cell lung cancer.

The chain carries TRBV11-2 and TRBJ1-1; the match to TRBD1 covers 10 bases. This CDR3 is built from 14 residues. V lost 8 bases to trimming and J lost 5 bases; unmatched junction nucleotides: 8. The germline gives CDR1 SGHAT, CDR2 FQNNGV. The CDR3 protein is CASCLRTGGTEAFF. The CDR3 DNA reads as TGTGCCAGCTGCCTCCGGACAGGGGGAACTGAAGCTTTCTTT.

As concerns this clonotype: With a much larger clone just one base away, this may be a read error. The rearrangement joins TRBV12-3 or TRBV12-4 to TRBJ1-5; D not resolved. The CDR3 has 14 amino acids. Written as DNA, the CDR3 is TGTGTCAGCAGAACGGACTCCCAGAATCAGCCCCAGCATTTT. It specifies CVSRTDSQNQPQHF.

This clonotype was found a few times. A clone one base away is much larger, so this may be a read error. The rearrangement uses TRBV6-5 and TRBJ2-5, with 10 positions matching TRBD2. CDR1 is MNHEY, CDR2 SVGAGI, per germline. CDR3 length equals 15 residues. V lost 4 bases and J lost 5; bases outside the gene matches: 7. For the CDR3, the DNA is TGTGCCAGCAGTTCAAGCGGGGGGGTTTTGGAGACCCAGTACTTC. Protein: CASSSSGGVLETQYF.

This clonotype was picked up many times. The chain is built from TRBV20-1 and TRBJ1-2; 8 bases match TRBD1. Germline CDR1 is DFQATT and CDR2 is SNEGSKA (reference sequence). The CDR3 length is 16 residues. The V gene end was trimmed by 0 bases and the J gene end by 1 base; junction bases not matched to a gene: 7. The CDR3 is CSARDPDRGFNYGYTF. Written as DNA, the CDR3 is TGCAGTGCTAGAGACCCCGACAGGGGATTTAACTATGGCTACACCTTC.

A word on this clonotype: The missing conserved phenylalanine or tryptophan at the end of this CDR3 makes a read error likely. It is unclear where the CDR3 begins or ends on the DNA, so no DNA is shown, and the CDR3 is as TCRdb lists it. This sequence joins TRBV6-2 or TRBV6-3 and TRBJ2-5; the table's D call TRBD2 went unverified against the DNA. CDR1 MNHEY and CDR2 SVGEGT come from the germline V gene. The CDR3 is made up of 13 amino acids, end residues included. CDR3 residues: CASSPGTYGTQYL.

This clonotype was seen just once. Mismatch with germline at one junction end may stem from a read error. The chain is built from TRBV4-1 and TRBJ2-1; the D is unclear. Germline V gene data show CDR1 as MGHRA and CDR2 as YSYEKL. The CDR3 has 13 residues. In DNA form, the CDR3 reads TGCGTCAGCAGCCAAGATAGTGGGGTACAGCAGTTCTTC. This encodes CVSSQDSGVQQFF.

Comment on this clonotype: This likely comes from a read error, as the CDR3 has no conserved phenylalanine or tryptophan at its end. The DNA is left out, because the CDR3 cannot be placed on it with certainty; the CDR3 is given as TCRdb lists it. The CDR3 protein is CASSLGRQRAYEQYL. The chain uses TRBV12-3 or TRBV12-4 and TRBJ2-7. Including both end residues, the CDR3 is 15 amino acids long.

As regards this clonotype: A much larger clone lies a single base off, so this may be a read error. This chain uses TRBV4-3 with TRBJ2-7; possible D gene TRBD1, 6 bases. Trimming took 0 bases from V and 0 from J, leaving 9 bases between them. The CDR3 runs to 15 residues. From germline, CDR1 is LGHNA and CDR2 YSLEER. In DNA form, the CDR3 reads TGCGCCAGCAGCCAAGATAGGGGGAGCTCCTACGAGCAGTACTTC. This sequence encodes CASSQDRGSSYEQYF.

The chain combines TRBV5-1 with TRBJ2-5; perhaps D is TRBD1 or TRBD2 (5 bases each). This CDR3 region has 13 residues. CDR1 and CDR2 from the germline V gene are SGHRS and YFSETQ. The V gene lost 4 bases and the J gene lost 5 bases, with 12 bases spanning the gap. This CDR3 reads CASSRGDGETQYF. CDR3 bases: TGCGCCAGCAGCCGTGGGGACGGGGAGACCCAGTACTTC.

With respect to this clonotype: One end of the junction does not line up with germline, which may come from a read error. V usage is TRBV20-1 and J usage is TRBJ1-3, with 9 positions matching TRBD1. The CDR3 has 14 residues. Germline lookup yields CDR1 DFQATT and CDR2 SNEGSKA (reference sequence). The CDR3 DNA follows: TGCAGTGCTAGCTCCGGGACAGGGTATAACACAATATGTTTT. This sequence encodes CSASSGTGYNTICF.

This clonotype is a singleton in its sample. No conserved phenylalanine or tryptophan ends this CDR3, so it is likely a read error. The DNA is left out, because the CDR3 cannot be placed on it with certainty; the CDR3 is given as TCRdb lists it. The genes are TRBV11-2 and TRBJ1-6; the table's TRBD1 call for D was not verified on the DNA. Termini included, the CDR3 measures 15 amino acids. Germline V gene lookup returns CDR1 SGHAT and CDR2 FQNNGV. The CDR3 sequence is CASSLVGDSYLLLHL.

A single count supports this clonotype. This may be a read error, as it is one base from a much larger clone. The chain carries TRBV6-5 and TRBJ1-6; the D gene is possibly TRBD1 (5 bases). The CDR3 covers 14 residues. Per the germline V gene, CDR1 is MNHEY and CDR2 is SVGAGI. CDR3 in DNA: TGTGCCAGCAGTTCCCCGCGGGGGAATTCACGCCTCCACTTT. As protein: CASSSPRGNSRLHF.

For this clonotype: This may be a read error: a much more frequent sequence differs by one nucleotide. The chain joins TRBV20-1 to TRBJ1-4; D ambiguous. CDR3 length: 14 residues. Looked up from germline, CDR1 is DFQATT and CDR2 is SNEGSKA (reference sequence). The CDR3 sequence: CSAHPGATNEELFF. The CDR3 region has the DNA TGCAGTGCTCATCCGGGTGCTACTAATGAAGAACTGTTTTTT.

J is TRBJ2-1 and V is TRBV6-5; D possibly uses TRBD1 or TRBD2 (5 bases each). The CDR3 totals 13 residues. The germline V gene encodes CDR1 MNHEY and CDR2 SVGAGI. The CDR3 here is CVTSYRGGHEQFF. The CDR3 bases are TGTGTCACCAGTTACCGGGGCGGCCATGAGCAGTTCTTC.

Worth noting for this clonotype: A much larger clone differs from this one at a single base, so this may be a read error. This sequence joins TRBV5-5 and TRBJ2-6; maybe TRBD2 (6 bases). The germline V gene has CDR1 SGHKS and CDR2 YYEKEE (reference sequence). CDR3 length: 12 residues. In DNA, the CDR3 is TGTGTCAGCAGCTTGGGACGGCGGGACCTGACTTTC. It yields the protein CVSSLGRRDLTF.

For this clonotype: Compared with germline, one end of the junction differs, possibly owing to a read error. The chain has TRBV12-5 and TRBJ2-1, with TRBD2 matching over 10 bases. Germline V gene data show CDR1 as LGHNT and CDR2 as FRNRAP. The CDR3 is made up of 15 amino acids. CDR3 residues: CASGSGLAGDNEQFF. The CDR3 DNA is TGTGCTAGTGGCTCCGGGCTAGCGGGAGACAACGAGCAGTTCTTC.

The chain is built from TRBV12-3 or TRBV12-4 and TRBJ1-5; D is uncertain. The CDR3 extends over 13 amino acids. The V end was cut by 5 bases, the J end by 11 bases, with 16 bases between. The CDR3 spells CASSIPPSPAQHF. In DNA, the CDR3 is TGTGCCAGCAGTATTCCTCCCAGCCCTGCCCAGCATTTT.

Concerning this clonotype itself: It is likely a read error, because the conserved phenylalanine at the end of the CDR3 is missing. The rearrangement joins TRBV11-3 to TRBJ2-3; unclear D gene. Germline V gene data show CDR1 as SGHNT and CDR2 as YENEEA. This CDR3 comprises 13 residues. Trimming took off 8 bases at V and 2 bases at J, with 11 bases between the two ends. The CDR3 bases are TGTGCCAGCGGCCCCGAGACCACAGATACGCAGTATTTG. It codes for CASGPETTDTQYL.

Many counts were recorded for this clonotype. V is TRBV4-2 and J is TRBJ2-3, with D possibly matching TRBD2 (5 bases). The CDR3 has 15 residues. CDR1 LGHNA and CDR2 YNFKEQ come from the germline V gene. Trimming shortened V by 4 bases and J by 2 bases, and 13 bases separated the two germline ends. CDR3 in DNA: TGTGCCAGCAGCCCCCTTAAGCGGAACACAGATACGCAGTATTTT. This sequence encodes CASSPLKRNTDTQYF.

As regards this clonotype: Relative to the germline gene, one junction end is altered; a read error may explain this. This chain's CDR3 is CGSSPAEPSSEKLFF. In nucleotides, the CDR3 is TGTGGCAGCAGCCCGGCAGAGCCCAGTAGTGAGAAACTGTTTTTT. This chain connects TRBV4-2 to TRBJ1-4; D gene uncertain. The germline V gene encodes CDR1 LGHNA and CDR2 YNFKEQ. This CDR3 spans 15 amino acids.

The chain has TRBV29-1 and TRBJ2-1, with 10 bases lining up with TRBD1. The CDR3 totals 13 residues. Germline CDR1 SQVTM, CDR2 ANQGSEA. The CDR3 nucleotides are TGCAGTGTTCTGGACAGGGGGTTTAATGAGCAGTTCTTC. The encoded protein is CSVLDRGFNEQFF.

V and J are TRBV11-2 and TRBJ2-3; 7 nucleotides line up with TRBD2. Trimming took 2 bases from V and 6 from J; bases not matched to a gene: 17. CDR1 is SGHAT and CDR2 is FQNNGV in the germline V gene. The CDR3 sequence is 18 residues long. The CDR3 DNA reads as TGTGCCAGCAGCTTACCCAAGCGGGATGGACCCAGCATTGATACGCAGTATTTT. Translated, it gives CASSLPKRDGPSIDTQYF.

V is TRBV4-1 and J is TRBJ1-1; D perhaps matches TRBD1 (6 bases). The V and J ends lost 7 bases and 0 bases respectively, with 12 bases between them. The germline V gene has CDR1 MGHRA and CDR2 YSYEKL. The CDR3 is 14 amino acids. CDR3 in amino acids: CASTPDRLNTEAFF. CDR3 in DNA: TGCGCCAGCACCCCGGACAGACTGAACACTGAAGCTTTCTTT.

As concerns this clonotype: The junction and the germline gene differ at one end; a read error may be behind it. The chain uses TRBV14 and TRBJ2-2, with TRBD1 identical over 9 bases. Germline-derived CDR1 and CDR2 are SGHDN and FVKESK. This CDR3 has 15 amino acids. The CDR3 region has the DNA TGTGTCAGCAGATACACAGGGGGCCGGACCGGGGAGCTGTTCTTT. Translated, it gives CVSRYTGGRTGELFF.